The TCR beta chain described here comes from a study of blood T cell repertoires in COVID-19. Study in general: Spain, Italy and the United States supplied samples that represented acute and convalescent COVID-19.

Under the authors' procedure: Estimation of nucleated cell counts relied on the amplification of reference gene primers. The method was immunoSEQ multiplex PCR; TCRdb's version includes in-frame clones alone and lacks a portion of them. That table gives V, J and clone size, and the DNA gave D and trimming. The table lists more than 200,000 clones, around 83% of them singletons. Germline V gives CDR1 SNHLY, CDR2 FYNNEI. The CDR3 length is 14 residues. V gave up 6 bases and J gave up 6 bases, with 15 bases separating them. The rearrangement uses TRBV2 and TRBJ2-4, with a weak D call TRBD1 (6 bases). The source is an elderly man with acute or convalescent COVID-19. Sequencing input: peripheral blood. CDR3: CASSGQFGGNIQYF. The CDR3 region has the DNA TGTGCCAGCAGCGGACAGTTCGGAGGAAACATTCAGTACTTC. The full variable domain, completed using reference TRBV2 and TRBJ2-4, is EPEVTQTPSHQVTQMGQEVILRCVPISNHLYFYWYRQILGQKVEFLVSFYNNEISEKSEIFDDQFSVERPDGSNFTLKIRSTKLEDSAMYFCASSGQFGGNIQYFGAGTRLSVL.